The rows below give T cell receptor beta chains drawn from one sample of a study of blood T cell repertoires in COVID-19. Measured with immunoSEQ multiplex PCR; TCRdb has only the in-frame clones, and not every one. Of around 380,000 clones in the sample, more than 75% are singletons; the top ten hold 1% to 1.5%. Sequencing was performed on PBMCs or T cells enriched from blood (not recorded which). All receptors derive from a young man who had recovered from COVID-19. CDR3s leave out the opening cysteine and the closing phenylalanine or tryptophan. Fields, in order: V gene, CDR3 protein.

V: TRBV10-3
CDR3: AISESLTGNEKLF

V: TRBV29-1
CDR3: SVEEGQGAGEQF

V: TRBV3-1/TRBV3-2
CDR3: ASSHQDDGYT

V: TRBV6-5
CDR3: ASRSQGDNQPQH

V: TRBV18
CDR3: ASSQGSATNEKLF

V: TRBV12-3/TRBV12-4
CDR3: ASSVLSSYT

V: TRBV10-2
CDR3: ASSESKAGRAF

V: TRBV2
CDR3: ASSERGREKADTQY

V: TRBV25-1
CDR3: ASGDRVKAF

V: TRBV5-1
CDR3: ASSLTGTGDYEQY